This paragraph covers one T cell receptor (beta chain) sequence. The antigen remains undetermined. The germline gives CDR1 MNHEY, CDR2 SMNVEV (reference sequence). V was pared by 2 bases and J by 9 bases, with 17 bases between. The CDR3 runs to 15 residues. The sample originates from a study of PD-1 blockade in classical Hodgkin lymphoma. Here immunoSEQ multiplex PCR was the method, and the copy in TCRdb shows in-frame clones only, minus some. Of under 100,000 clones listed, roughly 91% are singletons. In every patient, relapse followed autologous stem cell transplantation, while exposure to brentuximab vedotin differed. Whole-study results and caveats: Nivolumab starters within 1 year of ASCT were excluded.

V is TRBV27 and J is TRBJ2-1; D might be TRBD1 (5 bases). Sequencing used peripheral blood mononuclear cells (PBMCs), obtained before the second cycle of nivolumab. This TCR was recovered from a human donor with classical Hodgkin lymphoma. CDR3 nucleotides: TGTGCCAGCAGTTTACTACAGGCTCACTTGTCTGAGCAGTTCTTC. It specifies CASSLLQAHLSEQFF.